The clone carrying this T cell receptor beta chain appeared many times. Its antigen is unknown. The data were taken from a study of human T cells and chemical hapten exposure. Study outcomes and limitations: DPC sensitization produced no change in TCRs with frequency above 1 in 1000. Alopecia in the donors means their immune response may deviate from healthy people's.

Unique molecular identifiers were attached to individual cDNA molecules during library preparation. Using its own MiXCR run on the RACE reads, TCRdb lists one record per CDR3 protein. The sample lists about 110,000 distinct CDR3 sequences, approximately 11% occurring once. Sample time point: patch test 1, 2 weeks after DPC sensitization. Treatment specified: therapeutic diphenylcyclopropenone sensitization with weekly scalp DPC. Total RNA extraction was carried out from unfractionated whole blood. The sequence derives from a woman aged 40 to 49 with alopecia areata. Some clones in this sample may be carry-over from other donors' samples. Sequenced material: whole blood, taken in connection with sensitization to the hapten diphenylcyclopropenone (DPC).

The CDR3 DNA is TGCAGTGCTAGAAAGGGGACAGCGGGGGGCACTGAAGCTTTCTTT. This codes for CSARKGTAGGTEAFF. This rearrangement joins TRBV20-1 to TRBJ1-1, with 7 bases identical to TRBD1. Germline V gene lookup returns CDR1 DFQATT and CDR2 SNEGSKA (reference sequence). J lost 4 bases, V lost 2 bases, and 10 bases had no gene match. The CDR3 contains 15 residues.